What follows is one T cell receptor beta chain and its context. No cognate antigen has been identified for it. One base away there is no much larger clone; base qualities are not given. In total, around 600 healthy bone marrow donors made up the cohort. At the time of sampling, all cohort members were nominally healthy, though unrecorded immune exposures were likely present. The donor tested CMV seronegative, placing the donor among the 352 seronegative members of the cohort. Every donor gave a peripheral blood sample, and the peripheral blood mononuclear cells from that sample were used for TCR beta sequencing. The Qiagen DNeasy Blood Extraction Kit was used to extract genomic DNA from the blood cell samples. The data originate from a study of cytomegalovirus exposure and HLA in healthy donors (dated by TCRdb to 2016 to 2017). Background on the whole study: An earlier analysis of a few hundred of the donors reported 276 Gb of sequence data and some 110 million unique TCR beta sequences obtained from around 190 million T cells. Roughly 300 gigabases of sequencing data and around 90 million unique TCR sequences made up an early release that covered some 640 HLA-typed donors. Of the roughly 410 genotyped donors, 81% were placed in the genetic ancestry cluster associated with self-reported Caucasian donors. The study aimed to test whether cataloging public T cell receptors could reveal signatures of past pathogen exposure. The study used immunosequencing to profile the T cell repertoires of 600 to 850 subjects and linked those repertoires to cytomegalovirus serostatus. Besides the first cohort of under 700 subjects, a separate validation cohort made up of 120 different subjects was used. To predict cytomegalovirus infection status, the study combined high-throughput TCR immunosequencing, statistical association of individual TCRs with disease status, and machine learning. A later analysis re-analyzed previously published TCR beta repertoires from 600 to 850 donors and added high-resolution HLA genotyping to study TCR occurrence patterns. In the later analysis, no new phenotypic data were used to find candidate immune exposures; instead, reliance was placed on TCR beta sequences and their occurrence across donors. To decide whether each TCR beta V gene segment behaved as functional or pseudogenic, an earlier analysis of some 600 of the donors relied on high-throughput TCR beta sequencing. Alongside the repertoire data, information on donor age, sex, ethnicity and CMV serostatus was compiled. A later genetic analysis used genome-wide SNP genotypes for about three fifths of the 666 donors, treating that subset as a discovery cohort. Every repertoire in the discovery cohort had been generated on one and the same sequencing platform. Class I and class II HLA loci were covered by the typing at four-digit resolution. Typing coverage differed by locus: A, B, C, DRB1 and DQB1 were typed in about 620-630 donors, DQA1 in about 500, DPA1 in 600 to 610, and DPB1 in 400 to 490. A handful of DR-DQ haplotypes were handled as single units for association and clustering because linkage in the cohort was strong. On average, about 240,000 unique TCR beta nucleotide sequences were sequenced per donor among 300 to 500 genotyped donors of the cohort, with 15% to 20% of those sequences being non-productive.

What the authors observed across the whole study: Only TCR beta chains were sequenced in this cohort, and the absence of alpha or paired-chain data limited detectable features. Most CMV-associated TCR beta chains appeared to be HLA-restricted in a later analysis, and the HLA associations seemed to be driven largely by CMV exposure. Strong co-occurrence of HLA alleles, especially DR and DQ, made assigning TCR associations to individual alleles difficult. Three of the identified cytomegalovirus-associated TCR beta chains were confirmed in vitro to be specific for cytomegalovirus antigens. In a later analysis, TCR association rates were found to vary across HLA loci, with the most associated TCRs seen for DRB1 alleles and the fewest for HLA-C alleles. For the cohort, immune exposure information was limited to CMV serostatus. Presence/absence analyses assumed roughly uniform sequencing depth across donors, an assumption that may not hold. According to a later genetic analysis, donors in an Asian-associated ancestry cluster had fewer N-insertions in productive TCRs than the approximately 630-donor mean. A further reported finding was that TCR beta sequences accurately predicted the HLA-A and HLA-B alleles for most subjects in the first cohort. The earlier analysis of about 600 of the donors excluded some 16 rarely observed V segments, including chromosome 9 orphons, because counts were too low. In a later analysis, 16,951 TCR beta sequences were associated with specific HLA alleles at a false discovery rate of 0.05. A cluster of highly shared sequence variants was judged likely to represent a technical artifact of the sequencing pipeline. An earlier analysis of some 560 of the donors showed that most TCR beta V segments appeared in productive rearrangements either about 87% or about 30% of the time, which broadly matched IMGT annotations. In a later analysis, HLA-associated TCR beta chains showed more clonal expansion and lower generation probabilities than non-associated chains that were equally common. In a later analysis, several top co-occurrence clusters were reported to appear linked to parvovirus B19, influenza, CMV and Epstein-Barr virus. Because the 87-base-pair reads could not distinguish some IMGT-functional V segments, including TRBV6-2 and TRBV6-3, those segments were excluded. Because HLA typing was missing for some donors at each locus, association tests included only the typed subset. While some public TCRs were present in many individuals, most TCR sequences turned up only very rarely across donors. In both the original and validation cohorts, the classifier was reported to diagnose cytomegalovirus status with high specificity and sensitivity. Linkage disequilibrium might explain the correlated functional status among segregating V segments, but an unknown experimental factor could not be ruled out. The study gave a list of under 200 TCR beta chains associated with cytomegalovirus. The authors suggested that the approach could potentially be generalized to other disease states and immunological phenotypes. In a later genetic analysis, a missense DCLRE1C variant was associated with V-gene and J-gene trimming of TCR beta chains, and the association was replicated in an independent cohort.

The method was the immunoSEQ multiplex PCR assay. A mixture of 60 forward primers for TCR Vbeta segments and 13 reverse primers for TCR Jbeta segments was used in the multiplex PCR. Amplification of the CDR3 region of rearranged TCR beta genes was performed with a multiplex PCR assay on genomic DNA. The Illumina HiSeq System was used to sequence the amplified TCR beta libraries as 87-base-pair reads. Processing in the source paper ran as follows. In a later analysis, around 80 million unique TCR beta chains were counted across the roughly 610 repertoires, and approximately 11 million of these chains were shared by at least two donors. Raw reads were error-corrected and collapsed into unique sequences with a nearest-neighbor algorithm that merged closely related sequences to remove PCR and sequencing errors. V, D and J gene segments were assigned by aligning CDR3 sequences to IMGT reference sequences. Each retained sequence needed at least a six-nucleotide match to both a V gene segment and a J gene segment. A rearrangement was called productive if the CDR3 had no stop codons and remained in frame with V and J, and every other rearrangement was called non-productive. Following IMGT convention, CDR3 was defined as the stretch from the second conserved V-encoded cysteine to the conserved J-encoded phenylalanine. The earlier analysis of about 610 of the donors excluded sequences that lacked an unambiguous match to a single V gene segment. An earlier analysis of roughly 590 of the donors called V segments functional above 56.7% productive rearrangements and segregating when the between-donor standard deviation exceeded 5%. A statistical classification framework was built for diagnosing cytomegalovirus status from the catalog of TCR beta chain sequences. In a later analysis, V and J genes were assigned by comparing TCR nucleotide sequences against IMGT/GENE-DB human TR gene sequences. A later analysis assigned CDR3 sequences and most-parsimonious VDJ recombination scenarios with the TCRdist pipeline. In a later analysis, every TCR beta chain was defined by the combination of its CDR3 amino acid sequence and its V-gene family, and reads without a unique V-gene family were dropped. To address suspected cross-contamination and a sequencing artifact, a later analysis removed 592 highly shared, low-generation-probability nucleotide sequences. For each public chain, a later analysis derived a clonal expansion index from normalized ranks of inferred template counts within each repertoire. In a later analysis, generation probabilities were computed using a VDJ recombination model fitted to out-of-frame rearrangements, and the results were checked against IGoR. A later analysis scored TCR-TCR, TCR-HLA and TCR-CMV co-occurrence with hypergeometric tests, applying a repertoire-size bias correction to TCR pairs. To estimate false discovery rates, a later analysis permuted the HLA or CMV assignments 20 times. In a later analysis, co-occurring TCRs were grouped using DBSCAN, and TCRdist sequence similarity was added for clustering within HLA-allele-positive subsets. Co-occurrence clustering excluded repertoires with fewer than 30,000 or more than 120,000 public chains, plus five with anomalous nucleotide sharing. The source is immuneACCESS, and TCRdb retained only in-frame sequences with V and J called. Part of the clones is not carried over; for the studies checked, unresolved V genes explain less than half of this, and the remainder is unexplained. The V and J calls and clone size come from that table; D and trimming were worked out from the DNA. Within this sample are 200,000 to 250,000 clones, with around 89% of them counted one time only. The top ten clonotypes cover 1% of the sample.

Looking up the germline V gene yields CDR1 SGHRS and CDR2 YFSETQ. From cysteine to phenylalanine, the CDR3 is 16 amino acids long. The CDR3 DNA has 48 bases and is translated from base 1. Relative to germline, V is missing 1 base and J is missing 7 bases, with 12 bases of the junction outside any gene match. The sequence came from a woman aged 18-30 years in good health and CMV-seronegative. The source material was PBMCs. The rearrangement combines TRBV5-1 with TRBJ2-7, with 9 bases matching TRBD1. In nucleotide form, the sequence is TGCGCCAGCAGCTTGCTACAGACGGGACAGGGTTTGGAGCAGTACTTC. This translates into CASSLLQTGQGLEQYF. The variable domain in full, with residues beyond the CDR3 obtained from the reference TRBV5-1 and TRBJ2-7 genes, is KAGVTQTPRYLIKTRGQQVTLSCSPISGHRSVSWYQQTPGQGLQFLFEYFSETQRNKGNFPGRFSGRQFSNSRSEMNVSTLELGDSALYLCASSLLQTGQGLEQYFGPGTRLTVT.